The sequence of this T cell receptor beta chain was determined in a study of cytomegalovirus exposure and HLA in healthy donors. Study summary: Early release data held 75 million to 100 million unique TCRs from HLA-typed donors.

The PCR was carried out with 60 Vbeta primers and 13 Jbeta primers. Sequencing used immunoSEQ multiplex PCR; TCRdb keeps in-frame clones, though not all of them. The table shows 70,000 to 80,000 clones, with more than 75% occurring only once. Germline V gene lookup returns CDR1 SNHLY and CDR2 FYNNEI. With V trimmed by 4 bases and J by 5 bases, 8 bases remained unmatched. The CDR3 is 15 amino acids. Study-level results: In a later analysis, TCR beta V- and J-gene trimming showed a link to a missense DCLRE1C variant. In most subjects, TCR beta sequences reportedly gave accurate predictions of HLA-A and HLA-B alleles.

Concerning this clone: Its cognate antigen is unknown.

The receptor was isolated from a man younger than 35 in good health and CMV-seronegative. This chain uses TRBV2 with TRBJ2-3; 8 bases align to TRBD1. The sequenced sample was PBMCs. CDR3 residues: CASSGTGFFGDTQYF. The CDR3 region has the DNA TGTGCCAGCAGTGGGACAGGGTTCTTCGGAGATACGCAGTATTTT.